A single sample gave rise to the 4 T cell receptor beta chains below, sequenced in a study of regulatory T cells in long-lasting Graves disease. As to time point: newly diagnosed GD, antithyroid drugs for less than 3 months. Preparation of the TCR library used RNA extracted from PBMCs. According to the study, TCR beta libraries were built with iRepertoire HTBI primers and CDR3-region Arm-PCR. TCRdb re-called the multiplex PCR reads through MiXCR, storing one row per CDR3 protein. The table includes 450,000 to 600,000 distinct CDR3 sequences, roughly 14% detected once. These records were also assigned to another study, of T cells in Graves' hyperthyroidism and ophthalmopathy.

The material was peripheral blood mononuclear cells (PBMCs), obtained at new diagnosis, from a patient treated with antithyroid drugs. All receptors derive from a man aged 30 to 45 with Graves disease.

This clonotype was recorded at least ten times. This chain joins TRBV28 and TRBJ1-4, with unresolved D. The V end was cut by 7 bases, the J end by 8 bases, with 8 bases between. The CDR3 is 11 amino acids. Germline loops: CDR1 MDHEN, CDR2 SYDVKM. The CDR3 loop reads CASTYREKLFF. The CDR3 region has the DNA TGTGCCAGCACCTATAGGGAAAAACTGTTTTTT.

This clonotype was picked up many times. The CDR3 loop reads CASTLGAADTQYF. The DNA of the CDR3 is TGTGCCAGCACCTTGGGGGCGGCAGATACGCAGTATTTT. This sequence joins TRBV12-3 or TRBV12-4 and TRBJ2-3, with a tentative D call TRBD1 (6 bases). The V gene lost 7 bases and the J gene lost 4 bases, with 12 bases spanning the gap. The CDR3 consists of 13 residues.

The chain couples TRBV4-2 to TRBJ1-1, with D perhaps matching TRBD1 (6 bases). Germline V gene lookup returns CDR1 LGHNA and CDR2 YNFKEQ. Deletions cut 0 bases from V and 10 bases from J, with 18 bases between. CDR3 length: 15 residues. CDR3 nucleotide sequence: TGTGCCAGCAGCCAAGATGCGGGGGCGCGGAGGGGAGCTTTCTTT. Translating it yields CASSQDAGARRGAFF.

This clonotype was seen repeatedly, ten times or more. The chain carries TRBV6-1 and TRBJ2-6; D is uncertain. The V gene's germline CDR1 is MNHNS and CDR2 SASEGT. V was trimmed by 11 bases and J by 4 bases, leaving 9 bases between them. The CDR3 is made up of 12 amino acids. Here the CDR3 DNA reads TGTGCCGTCCTTAGGGGGGCCAACGTCCTGACTTTC. Translating gives CAVLRGANVLTF.